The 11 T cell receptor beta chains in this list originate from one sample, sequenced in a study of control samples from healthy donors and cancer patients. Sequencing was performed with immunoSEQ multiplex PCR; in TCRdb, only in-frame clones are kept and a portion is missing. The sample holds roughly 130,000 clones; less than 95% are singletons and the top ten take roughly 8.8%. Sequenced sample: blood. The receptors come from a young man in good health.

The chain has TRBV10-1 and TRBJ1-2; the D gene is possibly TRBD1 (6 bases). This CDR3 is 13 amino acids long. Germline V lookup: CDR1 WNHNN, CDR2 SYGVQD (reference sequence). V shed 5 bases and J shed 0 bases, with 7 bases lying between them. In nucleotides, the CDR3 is TGCGCCAGCAGTACAGGGACTAACTATGGCTACACCTTC. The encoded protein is CASSTGTNYGYTF.

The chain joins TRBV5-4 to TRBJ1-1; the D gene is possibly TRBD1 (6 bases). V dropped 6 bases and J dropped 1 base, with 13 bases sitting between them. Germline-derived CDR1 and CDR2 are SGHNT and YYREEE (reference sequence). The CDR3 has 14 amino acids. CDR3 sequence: CASTQGRWNTEAFF. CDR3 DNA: TGTGCCAGCACTCAGGGGAGGTGGAACACTGAAGCTTTCTTT.

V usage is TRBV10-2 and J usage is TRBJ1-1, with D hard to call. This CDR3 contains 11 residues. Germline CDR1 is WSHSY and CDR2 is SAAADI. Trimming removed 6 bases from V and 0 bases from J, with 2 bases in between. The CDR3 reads CASRVNTEAFF. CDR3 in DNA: TGCGCCAGCAGAGTGAACACTGAAGCTTTCTTT.

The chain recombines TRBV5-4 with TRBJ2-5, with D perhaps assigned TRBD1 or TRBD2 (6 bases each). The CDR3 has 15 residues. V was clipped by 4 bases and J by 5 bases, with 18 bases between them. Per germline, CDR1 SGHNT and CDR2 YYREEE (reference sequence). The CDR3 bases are TGTGCCAGCAGCAACCCGGACGGGGGCTTGGAGACCCAGTACTTC. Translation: CASSNPDGGLETQYF.

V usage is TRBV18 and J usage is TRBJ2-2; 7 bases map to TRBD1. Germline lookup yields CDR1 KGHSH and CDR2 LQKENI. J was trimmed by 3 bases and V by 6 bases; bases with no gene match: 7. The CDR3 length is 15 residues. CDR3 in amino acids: CASSTGTDHTGELFF. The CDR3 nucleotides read TGTGCCAGCTCGACCGGGACAGACCACACCGGGGAGCTGTTTTTT.

This chain's CDR3 is CASSEIEVSPLHF. Written as DNA, the CDR3 is TGTGCCAGCAGTGAAATTGAGGTTTCACCCCTCCACTTT. The chain recombines TRBV6-1 with TRBJ1-6; the D is unclear. Trimming took off 2 bases at V and 9 bases at J, with 8 bases between the two ends. Germline V gene sequence: CDR1 MNHNS, CDR2 SASEGT. CDR3 length: 13 residues.

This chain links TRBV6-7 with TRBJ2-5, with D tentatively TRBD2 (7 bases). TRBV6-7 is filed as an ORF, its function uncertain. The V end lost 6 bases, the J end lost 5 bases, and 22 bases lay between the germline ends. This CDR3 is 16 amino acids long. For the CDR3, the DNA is TGTGCCAGCAGACTCGGCGGGGGCTCGGGTGGGGAGACCCAGTACTTC. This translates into CASRLGGGSGGETQYF.

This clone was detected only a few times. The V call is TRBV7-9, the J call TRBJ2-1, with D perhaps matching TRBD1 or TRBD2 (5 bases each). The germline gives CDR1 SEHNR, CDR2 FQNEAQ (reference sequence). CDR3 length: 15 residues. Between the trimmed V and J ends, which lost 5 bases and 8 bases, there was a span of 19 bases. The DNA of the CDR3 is TGTGCCAGCAGCCCTAGGGGAACCAGGGAGCATGAGCAGTTCTTC. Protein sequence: CASSPRGTREHEQFF.

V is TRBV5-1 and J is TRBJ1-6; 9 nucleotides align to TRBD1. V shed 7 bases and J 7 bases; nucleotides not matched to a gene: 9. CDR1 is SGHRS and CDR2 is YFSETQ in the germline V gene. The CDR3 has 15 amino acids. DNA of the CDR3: TGCGCCAGCTCTGGACAGGGGAATCTAAATTCACCCCTCCACTTT. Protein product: CASSGQGNLNSPLHF.

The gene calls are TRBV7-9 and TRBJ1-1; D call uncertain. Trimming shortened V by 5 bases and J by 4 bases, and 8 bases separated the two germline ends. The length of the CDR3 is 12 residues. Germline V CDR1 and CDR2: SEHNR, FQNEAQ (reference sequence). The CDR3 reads CASSNGITEAFF. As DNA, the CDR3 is TGTGCCAGCAGCAACGGGATCACTGAAGCTTTCTTT.

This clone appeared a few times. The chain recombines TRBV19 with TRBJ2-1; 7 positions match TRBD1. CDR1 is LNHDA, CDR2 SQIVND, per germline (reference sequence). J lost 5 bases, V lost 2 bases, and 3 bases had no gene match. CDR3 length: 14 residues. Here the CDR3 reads CASSIRQGHNEQFF. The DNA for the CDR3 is TGTGCCAGTAGTATAAGACAGGGCCACAATGAGCAGTTCTTC.